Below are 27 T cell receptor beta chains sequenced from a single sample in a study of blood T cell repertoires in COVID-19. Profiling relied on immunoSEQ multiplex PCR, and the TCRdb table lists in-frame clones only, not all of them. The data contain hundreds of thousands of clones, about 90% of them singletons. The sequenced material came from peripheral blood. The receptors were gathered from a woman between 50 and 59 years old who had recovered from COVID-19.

The CDR3 coding sequence is TGTGCCACCAGTGAGGACGGACAGGGTTACGGCTACACCTTC. Translating gives CATSEDGQGYGYTF. V usage is TRBV24-1 and J usage is TRBJ1-2, with TRBD1 matching over 8 bases. CDR3 length: 14 residues. The J segment lost 8 bases and the V segment lost 4 bases, leaving 8 bases of the junction unmatched. CDR1 KGHDR and CDR2 SFDVKD come from the germline V gene.

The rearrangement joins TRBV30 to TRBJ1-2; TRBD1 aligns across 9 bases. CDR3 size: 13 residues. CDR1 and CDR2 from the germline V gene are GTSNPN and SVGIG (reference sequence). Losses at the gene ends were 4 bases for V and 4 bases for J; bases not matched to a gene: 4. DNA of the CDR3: TGTGCCTGGATCCCGGACAGGGGCTATGGCTACACCTTC. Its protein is CAWIPDRGYGYTF.

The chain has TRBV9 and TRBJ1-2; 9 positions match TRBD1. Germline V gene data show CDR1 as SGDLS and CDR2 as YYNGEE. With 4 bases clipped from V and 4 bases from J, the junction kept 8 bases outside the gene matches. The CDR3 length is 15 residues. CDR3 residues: CASSTTGGAGYGYTF. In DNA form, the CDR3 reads TGTGCCAGCAGCACCACAGGGGGCGCCGGCTATGGCTACACCTTC.

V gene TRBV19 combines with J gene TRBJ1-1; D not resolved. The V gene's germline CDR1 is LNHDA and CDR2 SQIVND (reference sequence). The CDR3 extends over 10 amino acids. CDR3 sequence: CASGRPEAFF. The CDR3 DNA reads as TGTGCGTCGGGGAGGCCTGAAGCTTTCTTT. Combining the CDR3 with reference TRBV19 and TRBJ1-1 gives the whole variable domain DGGITQSPKYLFRKEGQNVTLSCEQNLNHDAMYWYRQDPGQGLRLIYYSQIVNDFQKGDIAEGYSVSREKKESFPLTVTSAQKNPTAFYLCASGRPEAFFGQGTRLTVV.

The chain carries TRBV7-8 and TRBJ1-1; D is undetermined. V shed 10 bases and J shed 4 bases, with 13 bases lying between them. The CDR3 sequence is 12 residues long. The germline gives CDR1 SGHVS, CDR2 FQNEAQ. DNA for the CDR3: TGTGCCACCCGCGGCCGCGGCACTGAAGCTTTCTTT. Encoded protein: CATRGRGTEAFF. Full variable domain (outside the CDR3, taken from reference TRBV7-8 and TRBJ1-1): GAGVSQSPRYKVAKRGQDVALRCDPISGHVSLFWYQQALGQGPEFLTYFQNEAQLDKSGLPSDRFFAERPEGSVSTLKIQRTQQEDSAVYLCATRGRGTEAFFGQGTRLTVV.

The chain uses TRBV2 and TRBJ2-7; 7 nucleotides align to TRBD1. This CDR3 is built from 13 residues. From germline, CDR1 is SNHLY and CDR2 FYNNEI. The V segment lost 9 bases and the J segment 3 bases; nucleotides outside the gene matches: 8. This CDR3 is CASIGGLGYEQYF. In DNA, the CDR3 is TGTGCCAGTATAGGGGGCTTAGGCTACGAGCAGTACTTC.

CDR3 residues: CASSQEVQGLLGTTEAFF. For the CDR3, the DNA is TGTGCCAGCAGCCAAGAGGTACAGGGGCTATTGGGAACAACTGAAGCTTTCTTT. The chain employs TRBV4-2 and TRBJ1-1, with 7 bases aligning to TRBD1. Germline V CDR1 and CDR2: LGHNA, YNFKEQ. The CDR3 has 18 residues. Trimming cost V 0 bases and J 5 bases; bases outside gene matches: 15.

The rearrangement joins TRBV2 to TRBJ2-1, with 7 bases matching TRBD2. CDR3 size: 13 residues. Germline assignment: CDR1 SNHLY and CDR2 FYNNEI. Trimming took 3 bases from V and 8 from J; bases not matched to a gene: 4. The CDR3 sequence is CASSDRGGHEQFF. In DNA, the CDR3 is TGTGCCAGCAGTGACCGGGGAGGGCATGAGCAGTTCTTC.

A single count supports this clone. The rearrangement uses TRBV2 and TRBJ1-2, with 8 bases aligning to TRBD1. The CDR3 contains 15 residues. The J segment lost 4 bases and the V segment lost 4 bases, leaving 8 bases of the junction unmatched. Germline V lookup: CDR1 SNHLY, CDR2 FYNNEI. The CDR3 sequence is CASSGTGQGGYGYTF. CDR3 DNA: TGTGCCAGCAGTGGGACCGGACAGGGCGGCTATGGCTACACCTTC.

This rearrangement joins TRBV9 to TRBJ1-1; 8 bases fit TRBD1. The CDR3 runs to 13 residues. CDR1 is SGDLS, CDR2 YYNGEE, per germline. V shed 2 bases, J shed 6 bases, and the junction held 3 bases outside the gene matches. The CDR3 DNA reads TGTGCCAGCAGCGTGGCACAGGGGGCTGAAGCTTTCTTT. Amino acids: CASSVAQGAEAFF.

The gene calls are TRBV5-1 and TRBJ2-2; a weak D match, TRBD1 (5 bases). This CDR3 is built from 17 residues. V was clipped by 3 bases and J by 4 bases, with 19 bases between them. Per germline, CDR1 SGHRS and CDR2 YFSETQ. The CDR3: CASSSVTGASSTGELFF. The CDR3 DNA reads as TGCGCCAGCAGCTCCGTAACAGGAGCCTCGAGCACCGGGGAGCTGTTTTTT.

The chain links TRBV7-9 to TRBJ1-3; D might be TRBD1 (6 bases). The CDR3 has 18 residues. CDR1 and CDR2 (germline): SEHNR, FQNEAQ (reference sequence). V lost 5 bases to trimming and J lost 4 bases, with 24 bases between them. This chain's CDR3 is CASSQGFGTTANGNTIYF. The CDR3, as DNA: TGTGCCAGCAGCCAAGGGTTCGGGACAACCGCGAACGGAAACACCATATATTTT.

As DNA, the CDR3 is TGTGCCAGCAGGAATGACAGGGGGGTGTACAATGAGCAGTTCTTC. Translation gives CASRNDRGVYNEQFF. The chain employs TRBV27 and TRBJ2-1; 9 nucleotides match TRBD1. CDR3 size: 15 residues. Germline values: CDR1 MNHEY, CDR2 SMNVEV (reference sequence). V shed 6 bases and J 4 bases; nucleotides not matched to a gene: 7.

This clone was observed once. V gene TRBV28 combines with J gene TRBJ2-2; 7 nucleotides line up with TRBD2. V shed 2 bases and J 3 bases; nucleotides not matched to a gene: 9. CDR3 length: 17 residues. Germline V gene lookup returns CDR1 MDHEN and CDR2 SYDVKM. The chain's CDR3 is CASSLGAGTLYTGELFF. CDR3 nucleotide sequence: TGTGCCAGCAGTTTAGGAGCGGGGACCCTTTACACCGGGGAGCTGTTTTTT.

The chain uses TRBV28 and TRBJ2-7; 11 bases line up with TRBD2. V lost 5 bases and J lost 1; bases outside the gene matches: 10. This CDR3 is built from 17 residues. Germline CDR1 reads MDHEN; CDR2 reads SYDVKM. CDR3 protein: CASSVSGGAGLSYEQYF. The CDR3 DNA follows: TGTGCCAGCAGTGTTAGCGGGGGGGCCGGACTTTCCTACGAGCAGTACTTC.

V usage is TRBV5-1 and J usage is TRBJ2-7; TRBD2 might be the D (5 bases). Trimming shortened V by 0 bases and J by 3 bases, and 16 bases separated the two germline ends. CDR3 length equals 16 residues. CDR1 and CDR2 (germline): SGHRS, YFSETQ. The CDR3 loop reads CASSLAGGSVNYEQYF. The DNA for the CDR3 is TGCGCCAGCAGCTTGGCCGGTGGTAGCGTAAACTACGAGCAGTACTTC.

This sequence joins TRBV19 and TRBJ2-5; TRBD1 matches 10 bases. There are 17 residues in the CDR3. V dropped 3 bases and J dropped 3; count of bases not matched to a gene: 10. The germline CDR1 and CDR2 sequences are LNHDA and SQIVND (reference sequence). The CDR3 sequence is CASSIRSWGTGEETQYF. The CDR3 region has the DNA TGTGCCAGTAGTATTCGGTCGTGGGGGACAGGGGAAGAGACCCAGTACTTC.

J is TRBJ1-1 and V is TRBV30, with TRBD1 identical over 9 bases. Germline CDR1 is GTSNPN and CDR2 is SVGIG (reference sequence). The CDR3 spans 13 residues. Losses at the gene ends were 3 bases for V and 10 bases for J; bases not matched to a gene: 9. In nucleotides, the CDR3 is TGTGCCTGGAGCTCACAGGGGGCCGAGAGAGCTTTCTTT. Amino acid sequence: CAWSSQGAERAFF.

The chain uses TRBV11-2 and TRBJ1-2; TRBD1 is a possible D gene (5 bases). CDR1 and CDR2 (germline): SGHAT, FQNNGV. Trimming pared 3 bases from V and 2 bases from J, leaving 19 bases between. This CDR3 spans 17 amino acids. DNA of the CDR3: TGTGCCAGCAGCTTCCTCCAATCGGGGGGTTGGAACTATGGCTACACCTTC. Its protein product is CASSFLQSGGWNYGYTF.

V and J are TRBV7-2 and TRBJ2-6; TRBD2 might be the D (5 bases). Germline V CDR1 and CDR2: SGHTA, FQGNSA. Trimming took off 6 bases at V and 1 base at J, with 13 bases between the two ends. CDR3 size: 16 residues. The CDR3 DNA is TGTGCCAGCAGGGTATCGGGCGGGTCTGGGGCCAACGTCCTGACTTTC. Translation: CASRVSGGSGANVLTF.

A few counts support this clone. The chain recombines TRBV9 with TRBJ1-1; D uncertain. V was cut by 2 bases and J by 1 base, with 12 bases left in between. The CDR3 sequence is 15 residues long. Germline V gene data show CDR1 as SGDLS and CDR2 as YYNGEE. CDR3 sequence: CASSVSTVGNTEAFF. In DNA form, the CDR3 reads TGTGCCAGCAGCGTCTCAACAGTTGGGAACACTGAAGCTTTCTTT.

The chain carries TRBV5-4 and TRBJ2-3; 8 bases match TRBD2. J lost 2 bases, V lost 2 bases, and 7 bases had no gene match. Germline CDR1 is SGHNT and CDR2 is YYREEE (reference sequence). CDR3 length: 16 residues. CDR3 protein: CASSLTSGGDTDTQYF. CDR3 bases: TGTGCCAGCAGCTTAACTTCGGGGGGGGACACAGATACGCAGTATTTT.

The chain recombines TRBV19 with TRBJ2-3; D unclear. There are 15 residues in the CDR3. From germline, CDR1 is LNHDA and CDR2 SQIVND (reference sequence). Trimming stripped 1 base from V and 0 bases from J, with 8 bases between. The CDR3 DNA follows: TGTGCCAGTAGTATAGGAGCCGTCAGCACAGATACGCAGTATTTT. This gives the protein CASSIGAVSTDTQYF.

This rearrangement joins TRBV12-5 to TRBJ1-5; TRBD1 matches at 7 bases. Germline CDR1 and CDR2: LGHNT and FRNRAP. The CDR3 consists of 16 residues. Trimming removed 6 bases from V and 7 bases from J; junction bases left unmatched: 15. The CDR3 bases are TGTGCTAGTGGGGGGTCGAACAGGGGACCGGGGCAGCCCCAGCATTTT. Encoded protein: CASGGSNRGPGQPQHF.

Here the CDR3 reads CASSLRELQPQHF. In nucleotides, the CDR3 is TGTGCCAGCAGTCTCCGGGAATTGCAGCCCCAGCATTTT. The chain is built from TRBV6-2 or TRBV6-3 and TRBJ1-5; unclear D gene. The V end lost 5 bases, the J end lost 7 bases, and 12 bases lay between the germline ends. CDR1 is MNHEY and CDR2 is SVGEGT in the germline V gene. This CDR3 has 13 amino acids.

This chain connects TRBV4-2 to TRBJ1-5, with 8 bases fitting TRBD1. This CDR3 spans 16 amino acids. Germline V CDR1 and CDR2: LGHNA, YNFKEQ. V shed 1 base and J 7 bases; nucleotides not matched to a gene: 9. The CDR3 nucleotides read TGTGCCAGCAGCCAAGCTACACGACACAGGGGGCAGCCCCAGCATTTT. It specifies CASSQATRHRGQPQHF.

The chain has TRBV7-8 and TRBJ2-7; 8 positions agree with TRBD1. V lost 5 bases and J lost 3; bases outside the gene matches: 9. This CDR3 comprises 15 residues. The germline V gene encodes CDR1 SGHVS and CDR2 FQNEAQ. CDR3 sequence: CASSTGTGHVYEQYF. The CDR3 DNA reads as TGTGCCAGCAGCACAGGGACAGGACACGTCTACGAGCAGTACTTC.